This T cell receptor beta chain emerged from a study of breast tumors, draining lymph nodes, adjacent tissues. A remark on this clonotype: The target antigen is unknown.

Losses at the gene ends were 0 bases for V and 1 base for J; bases not matched to a gene: 5. The CDR3 covers 17 residues. Germline V gene data show CDR1 as SGHVS and CDR2 as FQNEAQ. Findings and limits, study-wide: That most tumor T cells come from lymph nodes remained unproven. Data fit most tumor T cells coming from lymph node, expanding in tumor.

TCRdb reprocessed the multiplex PCR reads via MiXCR and lists one record per CDR3 protein. The table records 150,000 to 250,000 distinct CDR3 sequences, roughly 31% of them present only once. Axillary draining lymph nodes of breast cancer patients supplied the node samples. This chain links TRBV7-8 with TRBJ2-2; 7 bases agree with TRBD2. Sequences were obtained from axillary lymph node tissue. The TCR was taken from a female donor with breast cancer. Some clones in this sample may be carry-over from other donors' samples. Here the CDR3 DNA reads TGTGCCAGCAGCTTAGCGCGGACTAGAGGGAACACCGGGGAGCTGTTTTTT. Translated: CASSLARTRGNTGELFF.